Listed here are 10 T cell receptor beta chains from one sample, sequenced in a study of blood T cell repertoires in COVID-19. The assay was immunoSEQ multiplex PCR, and TCRdb's table has in-frame clones only and misses some. The table has about 62,000 clones, approximately 73% seen once; the top ten hold around 6%. Sequences were obtained from peripheral blood. The origin of the receptors is a woman aged 50 to 60 with active or convalescent COVID-19.

The V call is TRBV27, the J call TRBJ2-7; 10 nucleotides align to TRBD1. This CDR3 region has 18 residues. Per the germline V gene, CDR1 is MNHEY and CDR2 is SMNVEV (reference sequence). V gave up 6 bases and J gave up 6 bases; unmatched junction bases: 20. The CDR3 protein is CASSRRGTGASPVGEQYF. The DNA of the CDR3 is TGTGCCAGCAGCCGGCGGGGGACAGGGGCGTCCCCGGTGGGCGAGCAGTACTTC.

This clone has a handful of counts. The chain uses TRBV4-2 and TRBJ1-1; TRBD1 agrees at 7 bases. The ends lost 0 bases at V and 2 bases at J; junction bases unmatched: 9. In germline, CDR1 is LGHNA, CDR2 YNFKEQ. The CDR3 loop spans 17 amino acids. The CDR3 DNA reads TGTGCCAGCAGCCAAGATAAAGGGGGCAACTATAACACTGAAGCTTTCTTT. Translation gives CASSQDKGGNYNTEAFF.

This clone was picked up one time. The rearrangement uses TRBV30 and TRBJ1-3; 9 nucleotides agree with TRBD1. Trimming removed 1 base from V and 1 base from J; junction bases left unmatched: 5. CDR1 is GTSNPN, CDR2 SVGIG, per germline (reference sequence). The CDR3 runs 16 residues. The CDR3 loop is CAWSGGTGKSGNTIYF. As DNA, the CDR3 is TGTGCCTGGAGTGGAGGGACAGGGAAGTCTGGAAACACCATATATTTT. The full variable domain, completed using reference TRBV30 and TRBJ1-3, is SQTIHQWPATLVQPVGSPLSLECTVEGTSNPNLYWYRQAAGRGLQLLFYSVGIGQISSEVPQNLSASRPQDRQFILSSKKLLLSDSGFYLCAWSGGTGKSGNTIYFGEGSWLTVV.

The V call is TRBV5-1, the J call TRBJ1-1; D gene ambiguous. There are 13 residues in the CDR3. Germline CDR1 SGHRS, CDR2 YFSETQ. The V gene lost 0 bases and the J gene lost 5 bases, with 8 bases spanning the gap. CDR3 sequence: CASSLEGGTEAFF. CDR3 DNA sequence: TGCGCCAGCAGCTTGGAAGGCGGAACTGAAGCTTTCTTT.

This clone has just a few counts. This sample also contains other DNA sequences that code for the same CDR3. The chain is built from TRBV11-2 and TRBJ1-3, with 7 positions matching TRBD1. CDR1 and CDR2 (germline): SGHAT, FQNNGV. J gave up 4 bases and V 4 bases, and 4 bases lay outside the gene matches. CDR3 length: 14 amino acids. This CDR3 reads CASSSRGTGNTIYF. The DNA of the CDR3 is TGTGCCAGCAGCTCCAGGGGGACCGGAAACACCATATATTTT.

There are a few counts of this clone. V and J are TRBV2 and TRBJ1-4; TRBD1 might be the D (5 bases). The CDR3 totals 15 residues. Germline V gene sequence: CDR1 SNHLY, CDR2 FYNNEI. V lost 6 bases and J lost 6, with 17 bases in between. As DNA, the CDR3 is TGTGCCAGCAGGGTTGGCCAGGGCGGCGATGAAAAACTGTTTTTT. Translated: CASRVGQGGDEKLFF.

This chain joins TRBV24-1 and TRBJ2-3; D remains ambiguous. The CDR3 sequence is 13 residues long. Trimming cost V 3 bases and J 1 base, with 4 bases left between them. Germline CDR1 KGHDR, CDR2 SFDVKD. The CDR3 is CATSDSGTDTQYF. CDR3 coding DNA: TGTGCCACCAGTGATAGCGGCACAGATACGCAGTATTTT.

The rearrangement joins TRBV24-1 to TRBJ2-1, with 9 nucleotides matching TRBD1. CDR3 length equals 16 residues. Trimming removed 0 bases from V and 8 bases from J; junction bases left unmatched: 7. Germline V lookup: CDR1 KGHDR, CDR2 SFDVKD. The CDR3 loop reads CATSDLAGQGLHEQFF. CDR3 in DNA: TGTGCCACCAGTGATTTGGCAGGACAGGGGCTCCATGAGCAGTTCTTC.

The rearrangement links TRBV6-2 or TRBV6-3 to TRBJ1-2; maybe TRBD1 (5 bases). Germline V gives CDR1 MNHEY, CDR2 SVGEGT. Trimming took 5 bases from V and 3 from J, leaving 22 bases between them. The CDR3 runs to 17 residues. The CDR3 DNA reads TGTGCCAGCAGTGACCCCTCCGGACACTTTAAAGACTATGGCTACACCTTC. This codes for CASSDPSGHFKDYGYTF.

J is TRBJ2-3 and V is TRBV5-1; 8 positions match TRBD1. V trimming: 3 bases; J trimming: 3 bases; junction bases outside the gene matches: 9. Germline V gene data show CDR1 as SGHRS and CDR2 as YFSETQ. The length of the CDR3 is 16 residues. CDR3 residues: CASSSAGGDGTDTQYF. DNA for the CDR3: TGCGCCAGCAGCTCCGCAGGGGGCGACGGGACAGATACGCAGTATTTT. Looking up the rest from reference TRBV5-1 and TRBJ2-3 gives the full variable domain: KAGVTQTPRYLIKTRGQQVTLSCSPISGHRSVSWYQQTPGQGLQFLFEYFSETQRNKGNFPGRFSGRQFSNSRSEMNVSTLELGDSALYLCASSSAGGDGTDTQYFGPGTRLTVL.